This is a list of T cell receptor beta chains from one sample in a study of PD-1 blockade in classical Hodgkin lymphoma. Clones were read by immunoSEQ multiplex PCR, and TCRdb kept only the in-frame ones, dropping some. The sample carries about 4,300 clones, about 70% recorded once. The specimen comprised CD8+ T cells from blood, sampled before the fourth cycle of nivolumab. Source of these receptors: a human donor with classical Hodgkin lymphoma. Both conserved end residues are part of each CDR3. A D gene is named only where the DNA matches it firmly. Not all rows give a size; the values are once, few, many and, for expanded clones, a class.

clone_size	v_call	d_call	cdr3_length	j_call	cdr3_nt	cdr3_aa
-	TRBV2	TRBD1	16	TRBJ1-2	TGTGCCAGCAGCCATTCCGGGACAGGGGAATTACATGGCTACACCTTC	CASSHSGTGELHGYTF
-	TRBV29-1	-	16	TRBJ2-1	TGCAGCGTTGACGCCGAACATCAGAGCTCCTACAATGAGCAGTTCTTC	CSVDAEHQSSYNEQFF
-	TRBV4-2	-	15	TRBJ1-1	TGTGCCAGCAGCCAAGAAGAGGGTAGGGGCACTGAAGCTTTCTTT	CASSQEEGRGTEAFF
-	TRBV19	-	13	TRBJ1-1	TGTGCCAGTAGTGCGGGCGTGAACACTGAAGCTTTCTTT	CASSAGVNTEAFF
-	TRBV9	-	14	TRBJ2-5	TGTGCCAGCAGCGTAGGGTGGGTAGGGGAGACCCAGTACTTC	CASSVGWVGETQYF
-	TRBV2	-	13	TRBJ2-7	TGTGCCAGCAGTGGCAGGGCGGGCTACGAGCAGTACTTC	CASSGRAGYEQYF
-	TRBV7-6	TRBD2	17	TRBJ2-4	TGTGCCAGCAGCTTAGCGGGGGGGACCCTAGCCAAAAACATTCAGTACTTC	CASSLAGGTLAKNIQYF
-	TRBV7-9	TRBD1	14	TRBJ2-2	TGTGCCAGCAGCGCCGGACAGGGAACCGGGGAGCTGTTTTTT	CASSAGQGTGELFF
-	TRBV5-1	-	15	TRBJ1-2	TGCGCCAGCAGCTTGCGGCAGGGCCATAACTATGGCTACACCTTC	CASSLRQGHNYGYTF
-	TRBV7-8	-	13	TRBJ1-2	TGTGCCAGCAGCACCCGAAAGACCTATGGCTACACCTTC	CASSTRKTYGYTF
medium-sized	TRBV6-1	-	13	TRBJ1-5	TGTGCCAGCAGTCGGGGGGGGTATCAGCCCCAGCATTTT	CASSRGGYQPQHF
-	TRBV14	TRBD1	15	TRBJ1-2	TGTGCCAGCAGCCAACCGGGACAGGGGGTAGGGGGCTACACCTTC	CASSQPGQGVGGYTF
few	TRBV28	-	11	TRBJ1-6	TGTGCCAGCAGTTTATCGGGCGACCTCCACTTT	CASSLSGDLHF
-	TRBV7-2	TRBD1	15	TRBJ1-1	TGTGCCAGCAGCCCCAGGACAGGGATTAACACTGAAGCTTTCTTT	CASSPRTGINTEAFF
-	TRBV5-1	TRBD2	16	TRBJ2-1	TGCGCCAGCAGACCGGGCCCTAGCGGGGGTTACAATGAGCAGTTCTTC	CASRPGPSGGYNEQFF
-	TRBV6-5	TRBD1	15	TRBJ1-2	TGTGCCAGCAGCCCCGGGGACAGGGGGCCTCGTGGCTACACCTTC	CASSPGDRGPRGYTF
-	TRBV11-2	TRBD1	17	TRBJ2-2	TGTGCCAGCAGCTTAGGGGTGACAGGGAAGAACACCGGGGAGCTGTTTTTT	CASSLGVTGKNTGELFF
-	TRBV29-1	-	13	TRBJ2-7	TGCAGCGTGGAAAGGGACAACTCCTACGAGCAGTACTTC	CSVERDNSYEQYF
once	TRBV4-3	-	15	TRBJ1-6	TGCGCCAGCAGCAGGTGGGGCTCCTATAATTCACCCCTCCACTTT	CASSRWGSYNSPLHF
-	TRBV7-2	-	14	TRBJ2-5	TGTGCCAGCAGCTTCCTGACAGGACGCGAGACCCAGTACTTC	CASSFLTGRETQYF
-	TRBV2	-	17	TRBJ1-5	TGTGCCAGCAGTGAAGCGCTTCTAGGTTACGGCAATCAGCCCCAGCATTTT	CASSEALLGYGNQPQHF
-	TRBV27	TRBD2	14	TRBJ2-1	TGTGCCAGCAGCCCGACTAGCGGGCACCTAGAGCAGTTCTTC	CASSPTSGHLEQFF
few	TRBV29-1	-	13	TRBJ1-1	TGCAGCGGGGGAGGGGTGGTGAACACTGAAGCTTTCTTT	CSGGGVVNTEAFF
-	TRBV4-2	TRBD1	14	TRBJ2-5	TGTGCCAGCAGCTCAAACAGGGACAGCGAGACCCAGTACTTC	CASSSNRDSETQYF
-	TRBV9	-	17	TRBJ1-2	TGTGCCAGCAGCGTAGGGCAGCCTGATACGACTAACTATGGCTACACCTTC	CASSVGQPDTTNYGYTF
-	TRBV10-3	-	14	TRBJ2-1	TGTGCCATCAGTGAAATCCCCTCGGGCAATGAGCAGTTCTTC	CAISEIPSGNEQFF
-	TRBV4-2	-	14	TRBJ2-7	TGTGCCAGCAGCAAGGACGGAAGCTCATACGAGCAGTACTTC	CASSKDGSSYEQYF
-	TRBV6-6	-	13	TRBJ2-7	TGTGCCAGCAGTTACTCGTCCCGAGCCGAGCAGTACTTC	CASSYSSRAEQYF
few	TRBV18	-	15	TRBJ1-1	TGTGCCAGCTCACCACGGGCAGGGTCGAACACTGAAGCTTTCTTT	CASSPRAGSNTEAFF
few	TRBV6-5	-	13	TRBJ1-2	TGTGCCAGCAGTTACACAGGGTACTATGGCTACACCTTC	CASSYTGYYGYTF
few	TRBV18	TRBD1	19	TRBJ2-7	TGTGCCAGCTCAGCCAAGTCAAAGCCGGGACAGGGTTTACCCTACGAGCAGTACTTC	CASSAKSKPGQGLPYEQYF
-	TRBV5-4	TRBD1	13	TRBJ2-1	TGTGCCAGCAGCGAGACAGGGGAAAGCGAGCAGTTCTTC	CASSETGESEQFF
-	TRBV29-1	-	12	TRBJ1-2	TGCAGCGTTGTTAACTCGGCGGATGGCTACACCTTC	CSVVNSADGYTF
-	TRBV7-3	-	16	TRBJ2-6	TGTGCCAGCAGCTTCTCCGGGACCCCCTCGGCCAACGTCCTGACTTTC	CASSFSGTPSANVLTF
-	TRBV7-6	-	16	TRBJ1-2	TGTGCCAGCAGCTTAGAGGGCCTTTGGGGGTGGAATGGCTACACCTTC	CASSLEGLWGWNGYTF
-	TRBV10-1	-	14	TRBJ2-2	TGCGCCAGCAGTGAGTCTTCAGACACCGGGGAGCTGTTTTTT	CASSESSDTGELFF
-	TRBV4-1	-	12	TRBJ2-3	TGCGCCAGCAGCCACCAGTGGGATACGCAGTATTTT	CASSHQWDTQYF
-	TRBV21-1	-	16	TRBJ2-2	TGTGCCAGCAGCAAAGGACAGGGGGCAAACACCGGGGAGCTGTTTTTT	CASSKGQGANTGELFF
-	TRBV4-1	-	14	TRBJ2-1	TGCGCCAGCAGCCACCGGACTGCAACCGATGAGCAGTTCTTC	CASSHRTATDEQFF
-	TRBV4-1	TRBD1	16	TRBJ1-4	TGCGCCAGCAGCCAAGGACAGGGGGCTGGTAATGAAAAACTGTTTTTT	CASSQGQGAGNEKLFF
-	TRBV28	TRBD1	15	TRBJ2-7	TGTGCCAGTCGCTGGACAGGGGGCCTCTCCTACGAGCAGTACTTC	CASRWTGGLSYEQYF
-	TRBV4-3	-	13	TRBJ1-2	TGCGCCAGCAGCCATCGCTCAGGCCCTGGCTACACCTTC	CASSHRSGPGYTF
-	TRBV5-6	TRBD2	13	TRBJ2-5	TGTGCCAGCAGCCCGGGAGGGGCTGAGACCCAGTACTTC	CASSPGGAETQYF
-	TRBV7-9	-	16	TRBJ2-5	TGTGCCAGCAGCTTGCGAGGGGCCTCGTACCAAGAGACCCAGTACTTC	CASSLRGASYQETQYF
-	TRBV4-1	TRBD1	17	TRBJ2-2	TGCGCCAGCAGCCAAGTGGCGACAGGGGCGAGCACCGGGGAGCTGTTTTTT	CASSQVATGASTGELFF
-	TRBV9	-	12	TRBJ1-2	TGTGCCAGTTACAGTGGGTTGAAGGGCTACACCTTC	CASYSGLKGYTF
-	TRBV27	-	14	TRBJ2-7	TGTGCCAGCAGTTTCCAAAGACAGGCAGGCGAGCAGTACTTC	CASSFQRQAGEQYF
-	TRBV27	TRBD2	13	TRBJ2-7	TGTGCCAGCAGTTCCGGGGGGAACTACGAGCAGTACTTC	CASSSGGNYEQYF
-	TRBV30	-	14	TRBJ2-2	TGTGCCTGGAAGTGGCACCAGAACACCGGGGAGCTGTTTTTT	CAWKWHQNTGELFF
-	TRBV10-2	TRBD1	14	TRBJ2-3	TGCGCCAGCAGGAAGGGACAGTACACAGATACGCAGTATTTT	CASRKGQYTDTQYF
-	TRBV4-1	-	13	TRBJ1-1	TGCGCCAGCAGCATTCGGGGGGCCACTGAAGCTTTCTTT	CASSIRGATEAFF
few	TRBV9	-	15	TRBJ1-4	TGTGCCAGCAGCGTAGGGGGCAGAACTAATGAAAAACTGTTTTTT	CASSVGGRTNEKLFF
-	TRBV14	-	13	TRBJ2-5	TGTGCCAGCAGCCTCGGACTACAAGAGACCCAGTACTTC	CASSLGLQETQYF